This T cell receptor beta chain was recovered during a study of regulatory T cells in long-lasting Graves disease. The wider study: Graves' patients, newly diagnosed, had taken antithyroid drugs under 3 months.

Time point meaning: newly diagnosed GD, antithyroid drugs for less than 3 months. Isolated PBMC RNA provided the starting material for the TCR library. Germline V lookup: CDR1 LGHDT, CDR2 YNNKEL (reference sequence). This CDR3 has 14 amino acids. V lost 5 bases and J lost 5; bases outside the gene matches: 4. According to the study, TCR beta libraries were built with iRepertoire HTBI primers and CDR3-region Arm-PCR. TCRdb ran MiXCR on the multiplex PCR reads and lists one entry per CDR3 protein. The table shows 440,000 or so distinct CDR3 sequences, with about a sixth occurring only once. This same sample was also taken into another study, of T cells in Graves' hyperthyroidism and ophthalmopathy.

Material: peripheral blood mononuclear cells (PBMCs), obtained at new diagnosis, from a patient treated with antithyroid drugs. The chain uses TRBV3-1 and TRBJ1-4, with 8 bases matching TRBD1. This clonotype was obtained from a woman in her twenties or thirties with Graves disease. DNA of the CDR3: TGTGCCAGCAGCGAAGCAGGGGGCAATGAAAAACTGTTTTTT. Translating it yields CASSEAGGNEKLFF.